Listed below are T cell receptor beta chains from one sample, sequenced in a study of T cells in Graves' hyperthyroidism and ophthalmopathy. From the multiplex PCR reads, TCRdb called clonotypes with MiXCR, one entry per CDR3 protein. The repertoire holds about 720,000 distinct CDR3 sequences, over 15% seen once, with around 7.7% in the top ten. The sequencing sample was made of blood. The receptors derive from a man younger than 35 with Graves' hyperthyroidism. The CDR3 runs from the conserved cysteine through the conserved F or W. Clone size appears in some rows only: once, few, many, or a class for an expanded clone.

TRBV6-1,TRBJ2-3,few,CASSDDIPDTQYF
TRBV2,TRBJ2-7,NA,CASSDGGTEQYF
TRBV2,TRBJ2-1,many,CASSGLAGSSYNEQFF
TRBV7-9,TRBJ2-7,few,CASSSRDRGAYEQYF
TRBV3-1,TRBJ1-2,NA,CANSQEQSYGYTF
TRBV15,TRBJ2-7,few,CATSRVNLADEQYF
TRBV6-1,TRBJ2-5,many,CASSYSPSGRETQYF
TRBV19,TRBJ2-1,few,CASMPGLATSSPVHEQFF
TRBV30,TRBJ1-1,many,CAWSGQQNTEAFF
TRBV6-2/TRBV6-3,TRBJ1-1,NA,CASSSPGQGDTEAFF
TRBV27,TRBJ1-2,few,CASRRGTGGHYGYTF
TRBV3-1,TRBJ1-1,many,CASSQDPGTEAFF
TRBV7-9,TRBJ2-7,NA,CASIDTSASNEQYF
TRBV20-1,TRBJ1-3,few,CSARQGGGDTIYF
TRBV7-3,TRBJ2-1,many,CASSSHDLRGYNEQFF
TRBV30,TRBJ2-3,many,CAWSVRLAGDPDTDTQYF
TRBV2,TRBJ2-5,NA,CASSEGESSGSRETQYF
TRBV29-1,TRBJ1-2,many,CSVERGGSYGYTF
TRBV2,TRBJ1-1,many,CASSASRLNTEAFF
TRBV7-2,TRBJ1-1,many,CASSLAHQSTEAFF
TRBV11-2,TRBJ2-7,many,CASSPGSLYYEQYF
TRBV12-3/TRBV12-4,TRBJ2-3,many,CASSPTSGRVLSTDTQYF
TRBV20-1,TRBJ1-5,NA,CSARRGTAEMPQHF
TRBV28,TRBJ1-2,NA,CASSFMFGDPRNGYTF
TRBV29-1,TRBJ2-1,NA,CNVDGGARNEQFF
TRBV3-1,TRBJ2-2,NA,CASDPSGGGELVF
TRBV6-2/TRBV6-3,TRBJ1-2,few,CASTAFQGVANYGYTF
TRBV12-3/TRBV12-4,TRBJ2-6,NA,CASSTQGTPSGANVLTF
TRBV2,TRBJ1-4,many,CASSEGGEKLFF
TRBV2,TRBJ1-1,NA,CASRDRGASAEAFF
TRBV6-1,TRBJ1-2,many,CASRDPYGGKWNSGYGYTF
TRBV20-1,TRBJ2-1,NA,CSARDWASGSTYNEQFF
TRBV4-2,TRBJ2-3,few,CASSQRGLDKYF
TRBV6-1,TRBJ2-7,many,CASSPGLAKSYEQYF
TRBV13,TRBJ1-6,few,CASSQMTKTGGFSPLHF
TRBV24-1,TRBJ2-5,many,CATSDSRHQETQYF
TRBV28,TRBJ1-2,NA,CASGRGFGYTF
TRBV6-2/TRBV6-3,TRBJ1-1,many,CASSSGKRTEAFF
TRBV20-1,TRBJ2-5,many,CSARGQGTETQYF
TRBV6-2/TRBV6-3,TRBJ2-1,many,CASRRAQSYNEQFF
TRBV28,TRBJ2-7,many,CASHGGGPYEQYF
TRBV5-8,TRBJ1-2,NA,CASSDERGRGYTF
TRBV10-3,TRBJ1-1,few,CAISPDSTEAFF
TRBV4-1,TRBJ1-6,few,CASSQEWGISYNSPLHF
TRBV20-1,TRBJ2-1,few,CSARGTSGAYNEQFF
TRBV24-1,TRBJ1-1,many,CATSDPWDSTNTEAFF
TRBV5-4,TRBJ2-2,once,CASSFWGRGPGELFF
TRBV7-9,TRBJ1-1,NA,CASSSTRSTEAFF
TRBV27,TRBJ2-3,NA,CASSSTGLAASDTQYF
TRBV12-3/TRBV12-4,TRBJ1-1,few,CASSFQQGAAFF
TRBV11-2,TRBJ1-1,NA,CASSFTGSPEAFF
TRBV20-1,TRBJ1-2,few,CTTLDYGYTF
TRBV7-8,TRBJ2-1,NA,CASSATDRVGEQFF
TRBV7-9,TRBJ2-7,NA,CASSPSGIGDPYEQYF
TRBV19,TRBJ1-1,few,CASSLLGRAGAEAFF
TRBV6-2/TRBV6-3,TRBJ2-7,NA,CASSWDDLSYEQYF
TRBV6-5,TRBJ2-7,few,CASSLLRGPFHEQYF